The 8 T cell receptor beta chains below were found in one sample sequenced in a study of persistence of HIV-infected CD4 T cells. No antigens are known for them. Cells were stimulated with CMV-infected fibroblast lysates at 10 ug/mL. CD4+ T cells upregulating both CD40 ligand and CD69 were sorted as responding cells. Sequencing used immunoSEQ version 4 in survey mode. The protocol was immunoSEQ multiplex PCR, while the TCRdb copy is restricted to in-frame clones and leaves out a portion. The table includes fewer than 6,000 clones, about 61% detected once. The starting material was CD4+ T cells sorted from PBMCs after approximately 19-hour stimulation, obtained from a patient who received antiretroviral therapy. Every receptor here comes from an adult man with HIV who was CMV-seropositive.

The V gene is TRBV18, the J gene TRBJ1-1, with D perhaps matching TRBD1 (6 bases). Germline CDR1 KGHSH, CDR2 LQKENI. The CDR3 is 14 amino acids. The germline V and J ends were trimmed by 3 bases and 6 bases, with 14 bases remaining between them. Written as DNA, the CDR3 is TGTGCCAGCTCACCTTTGGACAGCGGCGCTGAAGCTTTCTTT. Its translation: CASSPLDSGAEAFF.

The V and J genes are TRBV25-1 and TRBJ2-6; 7 nucleotides line up with TRBD2. Germline CDR1 MGHDK, CDR2 SYGVNS. CDR3 length: 16 amino acids. Trimming took 8 bases from V and 0 from J; bases not matched to a gene: 7. The CDR3 nucleotides read TGTGCCAGCTCTTTGGGGGGGAACTCTGGGGCCAACGTCCTGACTTTC. Protein sequence: CASSLGGNSGANVLTF. The variable domain in full, completed from reference TRBV25-1 and TRBJ2-6, reads EADIYQTPRYLVIGTGKKITLECSQTMGHDKMYWYQQDPGMELHLIHYSYGVNSTEKGDLSSESTVSRIRTEHFPLTLESARPSHTSQYLCASSLGGNSGANVLTFGAGSRLTVL.

The chain links TRBV5-1 to TRBJ2-3; D is uncertain. The V gene lost 4 bases and the J gene lost 3 bases, with 9 bases spanning the gap. The germline gives CDR1 SGHRS, CDR2 YFSETQ. The CDR3 is made up of 13 amino acids. The CDR3 DNA reads as TGCGCCAGCAGCCCACTCTGGACAGATACGCAGTATTTT. Its translation is CASSPLWTDTQYF.

The V gene is TRBV15, the J gene TRBJ1-4; 9 bases line up with TRBD1. The CDR3 contains 18 residues. Losses at the gene ends were 7 bases for V and 0 bases for J; bases not matched to a gene: 12. CDR1 and CDR2 (germline): LNHNV, YYDKDF (reference sequence). The chain's CDR3 is CATTKNRDRDATNEKLFF. DNA of the CDR3: TGTGCCACCACGAAGAACCGGGACAGGGATGCAACTAATGAAAAACTGTTTTTT.

The V call is TRBV6-5, the J call TRBJ1-4, with 7 bases fitting TRBD1. The CDR3 is 14 residues long. Germline CDR1 is MNHEY and CDR2 is SVGAGI. The J segment lost 8 bases and the V segment lost 6 bases, leaving 9 bases of the junction unmatched. CDR3 loop: CASRPLQGNEKLFF. CDR3 in DNA: TGTGCCAGCAGACCCTTACAGGGGAACGAAAAACTGTTTTTT.

The chain links TRBV27 to TRBJ1-6; D uncertain. The ends were cut back, 5 bases at V and 11 bases at J, with 16 bases in the middle. CDR1 and CDR2 (germline): MNHEY, SMNVEV (reference sequence). The CDR3 is 14 amino acids. CDR3 protein: CASSPMREAPPLHF. CDR3 DNA: TGTGCCAGCAGTCCGATGCGCGAAGCCCCACCCCTCCACTTT.

By share, this clone ranks as large. The V call is TRBV5-1, the J call TRBJ1-1; 7 bases map to TRBD1. Germline values: CDR1 SGHRS, CDR2 YFSETQ. This CDR3 has 17 residues. Unmatched junction bases numbered 11, after V lost 3 bases and J lost 0 bases. CDR3 protein: CASSSQTGQRVNTEAFF. CDR3 bases: TGCGCCAGCAGCTCACAGACAGGGCAAAGGGTGAACACTGAAGCTTTCTTT.

About this clone: The sample holds other DNA sequences that translate to the same CDR3. This CDR3 is CASSLVRGTEAFF. In DNA, the CDR3 is TGTGCCAGCAGCTTAGTCCGGGGGACTGAAGCTTTCTTT. The V and J genes are TRBV7-2 and TRBJ1-1; weak D call: TRBD1 (5 bases). Deletions cut 1 base from V and 5 bases from J, with 8 bases between. There are 13 residues in the CDR3. Per germline, CDR1 SGHTA and CDR2 FQGNSA.